This TCR beta chain was identified during a study of cytotoxic CD8 clonotypes in ibrutinib-treated CLL. Whole-study context: Response samples were obtained once patients had received a median approximately 11 months of treatment, range 6 to 36. Study results and caveats: At progression, clonality fell back toward baseline after rising at ibrutinib response.

Sequenced by immunoSEQ multiplex PCR; TCRdb stores in-frame clones only, minus some. The sample carries 200,000 to 250,000 clones, roughly 70% recorded once. Trimming cost V 5 bases and J 7 bases; bases outside gene matches: 7. Germline V gives CDR1 MNHEY, CDR2 SMNVEV (reference sequence). The CDR3 consists of 15 residues. On this clone: What it binds is not known.

The clonotype was recovered from a human donor with chronic lymphocytic leukemia. This chain joins TRBV27 and TRBJ2-2; 10 bases are a match to TRBD1. This specimen was PBMCs, taken after 24 months of ibrutinib treatment. The CDR3 DNA reads as TGTGCCAGCAGTAGGGGGACAGGGGCCCTCGGGGAGCTGTTTTTT. Protein: CASSRGTGALGELFF.